Each of the 13 T cell receptor beta chains below was sequenced from the same sample in a study of T cells in Graves' hyperthyroidism and ophthalmopathy. TCR beta CDR3 sequences were amplified from RNA transcripts. An initial round of RT-PCR targeting the TCR CDR3 relied on the HTBI primer set. TCRdb fed the multiplex PCR reads into MiXCR, producing one record per CDR3 protein. Found here are hundreds of thousands of distinct CDR3 sequences, less than 20% of them singletons; the top ten hold approximately 35%. Sequencing used blood. Receptors were obtained from a man aged 50-60 years with Graves' ophthalmopathy.

In this sample, this clonotype turned up many times. The chain couples TRBV12-3 or TRBV12-4 to TRBJ2-2, with D maybe TRBD1 (6 bases). This CDR3 is 12 amino acids long. V was clipped by 5 bases and J by 6 bases, with 7 bases between them. This CDR3 is CASSDRPGELFF. In DNA form, the CDR3 reads TGTGCCAGCAGTGACAGGCCCGGGGAGCTGTTTTTT.

This clonotype was found many times. The V and J genes are TRBV11-2 and TRBJ2-7; D unclear. The CDR3 has 13 amino acids. Germline CDR1 reads SGHAT; CDR2 reads FQNNGV. Trimming cost V 4 bases and J 4 bases, with 11 bases left between them. Written as DNA, the CDR3 is TGTGCCAGCAGCTCCGCCCCCCATTACGAGCAGTACTTC. Translated: CASSSAPHYEQYF.

V gene TRBV7-9 combines with J gene TRBJ2-1; 13 bases agree with TRBD2. The CDR3 length is 17 residues. V shed 4 bases and J 7 bases; nucleotides not matched to a gene: 10. Germline V gene data show CDR1 as SEHNR and CDR2 as FQNEAQ (reference sequence). CDR3 region: CASSSGGLAGVLNEQFF. The CDR3 DNA sequence: TGTGCCAGCAGCTCCGGTGGACTAGCGGGAGTTTTGAATGAGCAGTTCTTC.

The chain couples TRBV9 to TRBJ2-7; TRBD2 is a possible D gene (6 bases). V dropped 0 bases and J dropped 0 bases, with 7 bases sitting between them. Per the germline V gene, CDR1 is SGDLS and CDR2 is YYNGEE. This CDR3 has 14 residues. CDR3: CASSVERASYEQYF. CDR3 coding DNA: TGTGCCAGCAGCGTAGAGCGGGCCTCCTACGAGCAGTACTTC.

The chain recombines TRBV5-1 with TRBJ2-3; 7 nucleotides agree with TRBD2. Germline V gives CDR1 SGHRS, CDR2 YFSETQ. The V gene end was trimmed by 3 bases and the J gene end by 4 bases; junction bases not matched to a gene: 8. The CDR3 sequence is 15 residues long. The CDR3 nucleotides are TGCGCCAGCAGCTCGGGAGGAGGGCCAGCAGATACGCAGTATTTT. This sequence encodes CASSSGGGPADTQYF.

This clonotype was picked up many times. The chain carries TRBV7-3 and TRBJ2-1, with 9 bases aligning to TRBD1. V dropped 5 bases and J dropped 5; count of bases not matched to a gene: 7. The germline gives CDR1 SGHTA, CDR2 FQGTGA. The CDR3 has 15 residues. In DNA form, the CDR3 reads TGTGCCAGCAGCGACCGGGACAGGGTGGACAATGAGCAGTTCTTC. Protein: CASSDRDRVDNEQFF.

V gene TRBV9 combines with J gene TRBJ1-1; D is uncertain. Germline V gene sequence: CDR1 SGDLS, CDR2 YYNGEE. CDR3 length: 14 amino acids. Trimming took off 2 bases at V and 3 bases at J, with 11 bases between the two ends. CDR3 sequence: CASSVGAGYTEAFF. The CDR3 DNA sequence: TGTGCCAGCAGCGTTGGAGCTGGGTACACTGAAGCTTTCTTT.

The CDR3 coding sequence is TGTGCCAGCAGCCCATCGGGGGGCGACGAGCAGTACTTC. It yields the protein CASSPSGGDEQYF. The V call is TRBV11-3, the J call TRBJ2-7, with TRBD2 as a possible D gene (7 bases). With 5 bases removed from V and 5 bases from J, the gap between germline ends came to 13 bases. The CDR3 loop spans 13 amino acids. Germline V gene data show CDR1 as SGHNT and CDR2 as YENEEA.

For the CDR3, the DNA is TGCGCCAGCAGTCCTCCGGGACAGCGTGATACGCAGTATTTT. Translated, it gives CASSPPGQRDTQYF. The rearrangement uses TRBV10-2 and TRBJ2-3; 7 nucleotides match TRBD1. Germline V gene sequence: CDR1 WSHSY, CDR2 SAAADI. The length of the CDR3 is 14 residues. V was clipped by 5 bases and J by 6 bases; unmatched bases: 8.

The gene calls are TRBV10-3 and TRBJ2-1, with TRBD1 matching 10 bases. The CDR3 is 15 amino acids. Trimming cost V 4 bases and J 1 base; bases outside gene matches: 1. Looked up from germline, CDR1 is ENHRY and CDR2 is SYGVKD. The DNA for the CDR3 is TGTGCCATCAGTGGACAGGGGGCGTCCTACAATGAGCAGTTCTTC. Its protein product is CAISGQGASYNEQFF.

The V gene is TRBV24-1, the J gene TRBJ2-5; D might be TRBD1 (5 bases). Per the germline V gene, CDR1 is KGHDR and CDR2 is SFDVKD. The V end lost 3 bases, the J end lost 7 bases, and 8 bases lay between the germline ends. This CDR3 has 12 amino acids. This CDR3 is CATSDRGWTQYF. Written as DNA, the CDR3 is TGTGCCACCAGTGATAGGGGCTGGACCCAGTACTTC.

This clonotype is a singleton in its sample. The rearrangement links TRBV19 to TRBJ2-2; unclear D gene. Trimming shortened V by 3 bases and J by 0 bases, and 5 bases separated the two germline ends. Germline V CDR1 and CDR2: LNHDA, SQIVND (reference sequence). The CDR3 contains 14 residues. CDR3 bases: TGTGCCAGTAGTATCAAGGCGAACACCGGGGAGCTGTTTTTT. This sequence encodes CASSIKANTGELFF. The variable domain in full, completed from reference TRBV19 and TRBJ2-2, reads DGGITQSPKYLFRKEGQNVTLSCEQNLNHDAMYWYRQDPGQGLRLIYYSQIVNDFQKGDIAEGYSVSREKKESFPLTVTSAQKNPTAFYLCASSIKANTGELFFGEGSRLTVL.

Many counts were recorded for this clonotype. The rearrangement links TRBV30 to TRBJ1-4; D ambiguous. The CDR3 is 15 amino acids. Germline V gene sequence: CDR1 GTSNPN, CDR2 SVGIG (reference sequence). V lost 3 bases to trimming and J lost 6 bases, with 17 bases between them. The CDR3 region has the DNA TGTGCCTGGAGATCGAGGTACAATTTGGATGAAAAACTGTTTTTT. Its protein is CAWRSRYNLDEKLFF. Together with reference TRBV30 and TRBJ1-4, the CDR3 gives the full variable domain: SQTIHQWPATLVQPVGSPLSLECTVEGTSNPNLYWYRQAAGRGLQLLFYSVGIGQISSEVPQNLSASRPQDRQFILSSKKLLLSDSGFYLCAWRSRYNLDEKLFFGSGTQLSVL.